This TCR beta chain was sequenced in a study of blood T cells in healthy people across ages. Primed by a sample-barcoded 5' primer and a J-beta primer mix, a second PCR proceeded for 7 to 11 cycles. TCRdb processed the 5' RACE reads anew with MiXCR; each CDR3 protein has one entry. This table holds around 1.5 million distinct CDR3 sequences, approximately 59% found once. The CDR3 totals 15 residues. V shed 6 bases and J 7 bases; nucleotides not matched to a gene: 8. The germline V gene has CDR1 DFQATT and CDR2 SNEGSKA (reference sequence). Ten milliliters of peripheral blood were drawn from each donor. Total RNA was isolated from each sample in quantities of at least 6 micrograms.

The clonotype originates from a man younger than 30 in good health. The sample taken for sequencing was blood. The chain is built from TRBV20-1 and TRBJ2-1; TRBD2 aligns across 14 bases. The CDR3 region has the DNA TGCAGTGCCATTCCCCGACTAGCGGGGGGGAATGAGCAGTTCTTC. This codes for CSAIPRLAGGNEQFF.